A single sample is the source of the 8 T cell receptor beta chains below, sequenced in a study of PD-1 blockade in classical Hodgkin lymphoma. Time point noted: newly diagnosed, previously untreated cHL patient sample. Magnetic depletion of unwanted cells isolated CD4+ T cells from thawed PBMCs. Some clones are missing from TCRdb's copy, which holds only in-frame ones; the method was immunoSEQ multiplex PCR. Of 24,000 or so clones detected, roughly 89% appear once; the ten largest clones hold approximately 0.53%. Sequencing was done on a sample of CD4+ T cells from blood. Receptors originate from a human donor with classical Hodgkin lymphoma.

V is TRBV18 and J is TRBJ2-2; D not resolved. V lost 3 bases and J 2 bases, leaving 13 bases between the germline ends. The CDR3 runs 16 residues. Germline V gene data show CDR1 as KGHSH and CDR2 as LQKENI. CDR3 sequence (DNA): TGTGCCAGCTCACCGGCGCGCGTAAAAAACACCGGGGAGCTGTTTTTT. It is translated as CASSPARVKNTGELFF.

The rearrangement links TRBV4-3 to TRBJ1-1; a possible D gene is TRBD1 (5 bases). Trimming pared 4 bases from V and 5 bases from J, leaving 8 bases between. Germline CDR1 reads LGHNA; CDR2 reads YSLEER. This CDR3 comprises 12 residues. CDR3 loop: CASSLRDTEAFF. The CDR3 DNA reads TGCGCCAGCAGCCTCAGGGATACTGAAGCTTTCTTT.

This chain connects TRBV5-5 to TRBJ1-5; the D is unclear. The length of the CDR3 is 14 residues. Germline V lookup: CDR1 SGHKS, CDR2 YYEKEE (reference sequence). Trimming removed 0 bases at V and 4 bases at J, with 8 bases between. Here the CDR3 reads CASSLVQVNQPQHF. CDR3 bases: TGTGCCAGCAGCTTGGTCCAGGTAAATCAGCCCCAGCATTTT.

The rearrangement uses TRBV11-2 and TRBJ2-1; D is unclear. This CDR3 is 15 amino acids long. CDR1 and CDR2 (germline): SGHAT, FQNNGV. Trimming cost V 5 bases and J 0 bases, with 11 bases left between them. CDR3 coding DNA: TGTGCCAGCAGCCCGGGCGCGAACTCCTACAATGAGCAGTTCTTC. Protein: CASSPGANSYNEQFF.

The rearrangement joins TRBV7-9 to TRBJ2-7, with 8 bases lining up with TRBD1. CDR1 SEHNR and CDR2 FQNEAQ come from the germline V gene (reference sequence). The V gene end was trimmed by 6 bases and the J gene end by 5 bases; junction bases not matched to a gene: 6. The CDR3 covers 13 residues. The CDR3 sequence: CASSRGQGHEQYF. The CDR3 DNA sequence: TGTGCCAGCAGTCGCGGACAGGGCCACGAGCAGTACTTC.

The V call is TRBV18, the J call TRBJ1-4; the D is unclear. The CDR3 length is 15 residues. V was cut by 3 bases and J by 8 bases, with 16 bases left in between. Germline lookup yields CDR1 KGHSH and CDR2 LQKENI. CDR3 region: CASSPAADLMEKLFF. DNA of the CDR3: TGTGCCAGCTCACCGGCGGCAGATCTAATGGAAAAACTGTTTTTT.

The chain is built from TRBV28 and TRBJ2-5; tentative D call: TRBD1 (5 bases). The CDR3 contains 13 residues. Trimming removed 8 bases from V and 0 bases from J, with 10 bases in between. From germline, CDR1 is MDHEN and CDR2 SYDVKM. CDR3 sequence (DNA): TGTGCCAGCGGCGACAGAAACCAAGAGACCCAGTACTTC. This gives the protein CASGDRNQETQYF.

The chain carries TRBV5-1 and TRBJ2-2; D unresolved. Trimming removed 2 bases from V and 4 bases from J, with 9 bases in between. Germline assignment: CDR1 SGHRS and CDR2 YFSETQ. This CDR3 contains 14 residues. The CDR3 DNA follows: TGCGCCAGCAGCTTACTCCGTACCACCGGGGAGCTGTTTTTT. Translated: CASSLLRTTGELFF.